This record concerns one T cell receptor (beta chain) sequence. Its specificity is not known. The data derive from a study of T cell responses to AZD1222 COVID-19 vaccine. Study at large: Both about-4-week and about-12-week second-dose recipients were combined. Study-wide findings and caveats: Just 5 or 6 AZD1222 recipients tested seropositive at baseline. Spike-wide vaccine-associated CD4 TCRs dominated at 160-218 and 743-854.

Trimming removed 4 bases at V and 7 bases at J, with 17 bases between. CDR1 and CDR2 from the germline V gene are SGHRS and YFSETQ. There are 14 residues in the CDR3. Generated by immunoSEQ multiplex PCR, the TCRdb table keeps only in-frame clones and is missing some. This table holds 150,000 to 200,000 clones, just over 90% found once. The chain is built from TRBV5-1 and TRBJ1-2, with D hard to call. This receptor was obtained from an adult in good health. This sample comprised peripheral blood, obtained on day 0 of AZD1222 vaccination. The DNA of the CDR3 is TGCGCCAGCAGCCCGGACCCTCCCCTGGGTGGCTACACCTTC. Protein sequence: CASSPDPPLGGYTF. Full variable domain (remainder filled in from reference TRBV5-1 and TRBJ1-2): KAGVTQTPRYLIKTRGQQVTLSCSPISGHRSVSWYQQTPGQGLQFLFEYFSETQRNKGNFPGRFSGRQFSNSRSEMNVSTLELGDSALYLCASSPDPPLGGYTFGSGTRLTVV.